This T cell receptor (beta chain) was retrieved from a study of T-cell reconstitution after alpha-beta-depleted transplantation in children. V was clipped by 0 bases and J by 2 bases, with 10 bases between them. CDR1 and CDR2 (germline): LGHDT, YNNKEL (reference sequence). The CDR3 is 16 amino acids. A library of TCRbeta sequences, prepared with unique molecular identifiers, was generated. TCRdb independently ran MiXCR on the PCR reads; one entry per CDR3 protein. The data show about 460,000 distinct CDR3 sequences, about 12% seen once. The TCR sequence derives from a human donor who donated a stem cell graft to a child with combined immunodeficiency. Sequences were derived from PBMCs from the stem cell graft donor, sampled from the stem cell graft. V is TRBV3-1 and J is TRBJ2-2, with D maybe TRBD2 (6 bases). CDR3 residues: CASSQDPGVNTGELFF. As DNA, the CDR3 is TGTGCCAGCAGCCAAGATCCGGGGGTCAACACCGGGGAGCTGTTTTTT.